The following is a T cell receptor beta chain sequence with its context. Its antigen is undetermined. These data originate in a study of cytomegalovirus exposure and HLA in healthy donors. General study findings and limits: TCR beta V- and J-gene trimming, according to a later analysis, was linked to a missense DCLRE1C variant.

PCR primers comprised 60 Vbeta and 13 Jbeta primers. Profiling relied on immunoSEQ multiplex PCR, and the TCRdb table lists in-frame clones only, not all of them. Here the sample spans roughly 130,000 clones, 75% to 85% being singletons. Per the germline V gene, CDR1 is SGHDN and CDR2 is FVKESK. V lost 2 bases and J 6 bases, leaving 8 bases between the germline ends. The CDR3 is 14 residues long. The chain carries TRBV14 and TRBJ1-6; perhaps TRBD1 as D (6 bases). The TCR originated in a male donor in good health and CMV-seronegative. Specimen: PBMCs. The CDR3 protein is CASSQIQGNSPLHF. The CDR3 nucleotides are TGTGCCAGCAGCCAAATACAGGGTAATTCACCCCTCCACTTT.